A single sample is the source of the 4 T cell receptor beta chains below, sequenced in a study of glioma-infiltrating T cells after dendritic cell vaccination. Time point defined: after dendritic cell vaccination, including at tumor progression/relapse. TCRdb keeps only in-frame clones here, not all; method: immunoSEQ multiplex PCR. The sample consists of some 90,000 clones, roughly 77% of them appearing once. The sequenced sample was blood, obtained after dendritic cell vaccination. The receptors here all came from a human donor with glioblastoma.

This clone was counted a few times. The CDR3 DNA is TGTGCCAGCAGCTTAAGTCCTGGGGGCGCGTCGGGCTACACCTTC. Translation gives CASSLSPGGASGYTF. The chain recombines TRBV7-2 with TRBJ1-2; perhaps TRBD1 as D (6 bases). CDR3 length: 15 amino acids. V was clipped by 2 bases and J by 8 bases, with 18 bases between them. Germline V lookup: CDR1 SGHTA, CDR2 FQGNSA.

This clone was detected a few times. V is TRBV7-7 and J is TRBJ2-5; D is perhaps TRBD2 (7 bases). CDR3 length equals 15 residues. Germline V gives CDR1 SSHAT, CDR2 FNYEAQ (reference sequence). The V end lost 5 bases, the J end lost 5 bases, and 18 bases lay between the germline ends. This CDR3 is CASSLQGGQWETQYF. The CDR3 nucleotides read TGTGCCAGCAGCCTACAGGGAGGGCAGTGGGAGACCCAGTACTTC.

This chain uses TRBV11-3 with TRBJ1-2; 9 bases align to TRBD1. Germline loops: CDR1 SGHNT, CDR2 YENEEA. The CDR3 is 13 amino acids. Losses at the gene ends were 4 bases for V and 5 bases for J; bases not matched to a gene: 2. CDR3 sequence reads: CASSSDRGYGYTF. As DNA, the CDR3 is TGTGCCAGCAGCTCGGACAGGGGTTATGGCTACACCTTC.

This clone was observed a few times. The gene calls are TRBV5-1 and TRBJ2-3, with 8 nucleotides matching TRBD2. The CDR3 sequence is 16 residues long. J lost 2 bases, V lost 0 bases, and 5 bases had no gene match. CDR1 and CDR2 (germline): SGHRS, YFSETQ. The CDR3: CASSLEGGGTTDTQYF. The CDR3 DNA follows: TGCGCCAGCAGCTTGGAGGGCGGGGGGACCACAGATACGCAGTATTTT.